This T cell receptor (beta chain) was sequenced for a study of T cells in Graves' hyperthyroidism and ophthalmopathy. The CDR3 loop spans 16 amino acids. Germline V lookup: CDR1 LNHNV, CDR2 YYDKDF (reference sequence). After removal of 3 bases from V and 8 bases from J, the junction contained 7 bases not matched to a gene. Researchers amplified the TCR beta CDR3 regions from RNA transcripts. Carried out on the TCR CDR3, a first-round RT-PCR used the HTBI primer set. From the multiplex PCR reads, TCRdb called clonotypes with MiXCR, one entry per CDR3 protein. The sample yields just over 550,000 distinct CDR3 sequences, 40% to 55% seen once. Regarding this clonotype: Its antigen is currently unknown.

Study outcomes and limitations: Clonotypes that were expanded in thyroid above 0.001 mostly appeared in blood too.

Disease duration under 2 months; hyperthyroidism patients were aged 18 to 65. The study left out patients who had uncontrolled infection, other autoimmune disease, pregnancy or lactation. The study based diagnoses on clinical symptoms, serum thyroxine and TRAb, thyroid ultrasound and orbital computed tomography. The rearrangement links TRBV15 to TRBJ1-4; TRBD1 matches at 12 bases. The sequence was obtained from a young woman with Graves' hyperthyroidism. The material sequenced was peripheral blood or thyroid tissue (not recorded which). The CDR3 spells CATSSQGTGGEEKLFF. The DNA for the CDR3 is TGTGCCACCAGCAGCCAGGGGACAGGGGGCGAGGAAAAACTGTTTTTT.